The entry below gives a single TCR beta chain sequence along with its context. Antigen specificity is unknown. The CDR3 is 17 amino acids. Looked up from germline, CDR1 is LGHNA and CDR2 is YSLEER. V was clipped by 1 base and J by 2 bases; unmatched bases: 8. These data belong to a study of OX40 agonist ivuxolimab in advanced cancers. Study at large: Ivuxolimab is an agonistic anti-OX40 (CD134) antibody, and patients were treated with it. Three dose-escalation patients had partial responses: one with hepatocellular carcinoma and two with cutaneous melanoma. Study-wide findings and caveats: At 0.1 to 3.0 mg/kg and by week 6, clonal expansion occurred in CD4+ and CD8+ blood T cells. Normalized T-cell clonal expansion was also low in some nonresponders.

Method: immunoSEQ multiplex PCR; TCRdb's copy keeps in-frame clones and lacks some. Of nearly 35,000 clones listed, about 90% were seen once; the top ten hold roughly 34%. The J gene is TRBJ2-1, the V gene TRBV4-3; 7 nucleotides match TRBD2. The sample here was CD4+ or CD8+ T cells sorted from blood, taken in a trial of the OX40 agonist ivuxolimab. The source of this sequence is an adult with an advanced solid tumor such as melanoma, head and neck, liver or kidney cancer. In DNA form, the CDR3 reads TGCGCCAGCAGCCAAGCCCCGCTAGCGGTAACCTACAATGAGCAGTTCTTC. Amino acid sequence: CASSQAPLAVTYNEQFF.